The 17 T cell receptor beta chains below all came from one sample that was sequenced in a study of blood T cell repertoires in COVID-19. Clones were sequenced by immunoSEQ multiplex PCR, and TCRdb holds only the in-frame ones, with some missing. The sample has 90,000 or so clones; 65% to 90% are singletons. Sequencing was done on a sample of peripheral blood. The receptors were gathered from a man aged 55-75 years with acute or convalescent COVID-19.

Points on this clone: Within the sample, other DNA sequences also encode this same CDR3. The genes are TRBV15 and TRBJ2-1; D is possibly TRBD2 (5 bases). V lost 2 bases to trimming and J lost 1 base, with 9 bases between them. The germline V gene encodes CDR1 LNHNV and CDR2 YYDKDF (reference sequence). CDR3 length equals 15 residues. CDR3 in amino acids: CATSRTGSSYNEQFF. The CDR3, as DNA: TGTGCCACCAGCAGAACGGGATCATCCTACAATGAGCAGTTCTTC.

The chain couples TRBV2 to TRBJ2-1; 11 bases line up with TRBD2. Germline V gene data show CDR1 as SNHLY and CDR2 as FYNNEI. J lost 7 bases, V lost 6 bases, and 11 bases had no gene match. The CDR3 is 16 amino acids. The DNA for the CDR3 is TGTGCCAGCAGGGCCGAACTAGCGGGAGTAGTAAATGAGCAGTTCTTC. Translated: CASRAELAGVVNEQFF.

The chain joins TRBV5-4 to TRBJ1-4; 9 positions agree with TRBD1. Germline V lookup: CDR1 SGHNT, CDR2 YYREEE (reference sequence). The CDR3 extends over 16 amino acids. Trimming cost V 4 bases and J 8 bases; bases outside gene matches: 12. CDR3 sequence (DNA): TGTGCCAGCAGCGATGCCGGGACAGGGTTTCACGAAAAACTGTTTTTT. This gives the protein CASSDAGTGFHEKLFF.

V gene TRBV6-5 combines with J gene TRBJ2-1; D is possibly TRBD1 (5 bases). Germline CDR1 reads MNHEY; CDR2 reads SVGAGI. V lost 5 bases and J 7 bases, leaving 15 bases between the germline ends. The CDR3 is 14 residues long. The CDR3 DNA reads TGTGCCAGCAGTCCAACAGGTAGTCCAAATGAGCAGTTCTTC. This encodes CASSPTGSPNEQFF.

The rearrangement links TRBV3-1 (or the pseudogene TRBV3-2) to TRBJ2-7, with D possibly matching TRBD1 (6 bases). Trimming left V 0 bases short and J 0 bases short, with 12 bases between. Germline assignment: CDR1 LGHDT and CDR2 YNNKEL (reference sequence). CDR3 length: 16 residues. CDR3 sequence: CASSQELRTASYEQYF. For the CDR3, the DNA is TGTGCCAGCAGCCAAGAGTTACGGACAGCCTCCTACGAGCAGTACTTC.

This clone was detected a few times. J is TRBJ2-7 and V is TRBV4-2, with D possibly being TRBD2 (5 bases). CDR1 and CDR2 from the germline V gene are LGHNA and YNFKEQ. The CDR3 is 14 amino acids. Trimming left V 3 bases short and J 3 bases short, with 12 bases between. Here the CDR3 DNA reads TGTGCCAGCAGCCAGGAGGACGGCTTCTACGAGCAGTACTTC. It translates to CASSQEDGFYEQYF.

V is TRBV9 and J is TRBJ2-3; D gene unclear. Trimming pared 2 bases from V and 2 bases from J, leaving 9 bases between. This CDR3 is 14 amino acids long. Germline V CDR1 and CDR2: SGDLS, YYNGEE. CDR3 nucleotides: TGTGCCAGCAGCGTGGGCTACCCCACAGATACGCAGTATTTT. This sequence encodes CASSVGYPTDTQYF.

This clone was seen only once. DNA of the CDR3: TGTGCCAGCAGTCCAGGGAACACTGAAGCTTTCTTT. This codes for CASSPGNTEAFF. This rearrangement joins TRBV6-5 to TRBJ1-1; no firm D call. The CDR3 is 12 amino acids. V was cut by 5 bases and J by 1 base, with 5 bases left in between. Germline V gene data show CDR1 as MNHEY and CDR2 as SVGAGI.

The chain joins TRBV3-1 (or the pseudogene TRBV3-2) to TRBJ1-4; 8 bases fit TRBD1. Germline V lookup: CDR1 LGHDT, CDR2 YNNKEL (reference sequence). V lost 3 bases to trimming and J lost 16 bases; unmatched junction nucleotides: 4. The CDR3 covers 11 residues. This chain's CDR3 is CASSQQGAQFF. The CDR3 nucleotides are TGTGCCAGCAGCCAGCAGGGGGCCCAGTTTTTT.

V is TRBV5-1 and J is TRBJ1-4; 7 bases align to TRBD1. V shed 4 bases and J 6 bases; nucleotides not matched to a gene: 6. Germline V gene lookup returns CDR1 SGHRS and CDR2 YFSETQ. The CDR3 length is 14 residues. DNA of the CDR3: TGCGCCAGCAGCAGGGACAGATCAGATGAAAAACTGTTTTTT. Its translation: CASSRDRSDEKLFF.

The rearrangement links TRBV9 to TRBJ2-5, with 10 positions matching TRBD1. The germline V gene encodes CDR1 SGDLS and CDR2 YYNGEE. Trimming cost V 0 bases and J 4 bases; bases outside gene matches: 15. The CDR3 is 19 amino acids. DNA for the CDR3: TGTGCCAGCAGCGTAGCATCCGGGACAGGGGATGGTGTAGGAGAGACCCAGTACTTC. This gives the protein CASSVASGTGDGVGETQYF.

This clone has only one observation. This chain links TRBV6-5 with TRBJ2-1; TRBD1 agrees at 8 bases. The CDR3 consists of 12 residues. The V gene's germline CDR1 is MNHEY and CDR2 SVGAGI. Unmatched junction bases numbered 10, after V lost 6 bases and J lost 15 bases. The CDR3 DNA reads as TGTGCCAGCAGCTTCACAGGGGGTAGGCGGTTCTTC. This gives the protein CASSFTGGRRFF.

CDR3: CASSLVLGGGLSPLHF. The DNA for the CDR3 is TGTGCCAGCAGCTTAGTCCTGGGGGGGGGCCTGTCACCCCTCCACTTT. The chain links TRBV11-2 to TRBJ1-6, with D perhaps TRBD1 (6 bases). Trimming took 1 base from V and 10 from J, leaving 17 bases between them. The germline gives CDR1 SGHAT, CDR2 FQNNGV. CDR3 length: 16 amino acids.

The rearrangement joins TRBV19 to TRBJ2-2; D is perhaps TRBD1 (6 bases). This CDR3 region has 16 residues. Trimming pared 2 bases from V and 6 bases from J, leaving 16 bases between. Germline V CDR1 and CDR2: LNHDA, SQIVND (reference sequence). The CDR3 is CASSIFSRGGSGELFF. CDR3 bases: TGTGCCAGTAGTATATTCTCCAGGGGTGGTTCCGGGGAGCTGTTTTTT.

J is TRBJ1-6 and V is TRBV5-1, with TRBD1 matching over 7 bases. This CDR3 spans 14 amino acids. The ends lost 1 base at V and 7 bases at J; junction bases unmatched: 2. From germline, CDR1 is SGHRS and CDR2 YFSETQ. The CDR3: CASSLTGANSPLHF. The CDR3 bases are TGCGCCAGCAGCTTGACAGGGGCGAATTCACCCCTCCACTTT. The entire variable domain, with the rest obtained from reference TRBV5-1 and TRBJ1-6, is as follows: KAGVTQTPRYLIKTRGQQVTLSCSPISGHRSVSWYQQTPGQGLQFLFEYFSETQRNKGNFPGRFSGRQFSNSRSEMNVSTLELGDSALYLCASSLTGANSPLHFGNGTRLTVT.

The chain employs TRBV6-1 and TRBJ2-1; TRBD2 matches 8 bases. Germline V lookup: CDR1 MNHNS, CDR2 SASEGT. The J segment lost 2 bases and the V segment lost 2 bases, leaving 5 bases of the junction unmatched. This CDR3 has 16 amino acids. CDR3: CASSESLAGTYNEQFF. The DNA for the CDR3 is TGTGCCAGCAGTGAATCGTTAGCGGGAACCTACAATGAGCAGTTCTTC.

V and J are TRBV2 and TRBJ1-1, with 8 bases aligning to TRBD1. V lost 10 bases, J lost 3 bases, and 7 bases stayed unmatched. CDR1 is SNHLY, CDR2 FYNNEI, per germline. The CDR3 covers 13 residues. CDR3 protein: CATISDRDTEAFF. The CDR3 coding sequence is TGTGCCACCATATCGGACAGGGACACTGAAGCTTTCTTT. The full variable domain, its missing parts supplied by reference TRBV2 and TRBJ1-1, is EPEVTQTPSHQVTQMGQEVILRCVPISNHLYFYWYRQILGQKVEFLVSFYNNEISEKSEIFDDQFSVERPDGSNFTLKIRSTKLEDSAMYFCATISDRDTEAFFGQGTRLTVV.